Below, 3 T cell receptor beta chains from the same sample are listed, as sequenced in a study of early T cells in non-severe SARS-CoV-2 infection. TCRdb re-analysed the 5' RACE reads in MiXCR, keeping a single row per CDR3 protein. The sample gives around 57,000 distinct CDR3 sequences, approximately 12% of which show up once; roughly 4.5% is in the top ten. The sample consisted of whole blood. The receptors originated from an adult who was a healthcare worker with PCR-confirmed SARS-CoV-2 infection or an uninfected control (not recorded which).

This clonotype was counted many times. The chain uses TRBV27 and TRBJ2-6, with TRBD2 as a possible D gene (5 bases). The length of the CDR3 is 17 residues. Germline lookup yields CDR1 MNHEY and CDR2 SMNVEV (reference sequence). With 2 bases removed from V and 0 bases from J, the gap between germline ends came to 11 bases. The CDR3: CASSLRGLSSGANVLTF. In nucleotides, the CDR3 is TGTGCCAGCAGTTTACGGGGTCTTAGCTCTGGGGCCAACGTCCTGACTTTC.

The table lists this clonotype with a few counts. The CDR3 DNA reads TGTGCCAGCTTCAGGGGTTGGAACACTGAAGCTTTCTTT. This translates into CASFRGWNTEAFF. J is TRBJ1-1 and V is TRBV6-5; TRBD1 might be the D (6 bases). Deletions cut 8 bases from V and 1 base from J, with 11 bases between. Germline CDR1 is MNHEY and CDR2 is SVGAGI. The CDR3 covers 13 residues.

This clonotype came up a few times. The chain recombines TRBV6-6 with TRBJ1-1; D is unclear. Germline V gene lookup returns CDR1 MNHNY and CDR2 SVGAGI (reference sequence). CDR3 size: 12 residues. Trimming stripped 6 bases from V and 5 bases from J, with 10 bases between. In DNA, the CDR3 is TGTGCCAGCAGCCTAGTGGAGACTGAAGCTTTCTTT. The encoded protein is CASSLVETEAFF.